What follows are 26 T cell receptor beta chains derived from one specimen sequenced in a study of T cell responses to AZD1222 COVID-19 vaccine. Clones were read by immunoSEQ multiplex PCR, and TCRdb kept only the in-frame ones, dropping some. The profile covers some 30,000 clones, with under 90% appearing a single time and 8% to 13% taken by the ten largest. Sequenced here: peripheral blood, sampled 28 days after the second AZD1222 dose. The origin of the receptors is an adult who received the AZD1222 COVID-19 vaccine.

J is TRBJ2-1 and V is TRBV5-1; TRBD2 agrees at 12 bases. V shed 5 bases, J shed 2 bases, and the junction held 5 bases outside the gene matches. This CDR3 has 16 amino acids. Germline assignment: CDR1 SGHRS and CDR2 YFSETQ. DNA of the CDR3: TGCGCCAGCAGTGCTAGCGGGGGGGCCACCTACAATGAGCAGTTCTTC. This translates into CASSASGGATYNEQFF.

This sequence joins TRBV7-2 and TRBJ1-3; unclear D gene. The CDR3 length is 15 residues. V dropped 2 bases and J dropped 4 bases, with 12 bases sitting between them. In germline, CDR1 is SGHTA, CDR2 FQGNSA. This CDR3 reads CASSLTYTHGNTIYF. CDR3 coding DNA: TGTGCCAGCAGCTTAACGTATACCCACGGAAACACCATATATTTT.

This clone was seen just once. The V and J genes are TRBV28 and TRBJ1-1; a possible D gene is TRBD1 (6 bases). This CDR3 contains 15 residues. V lost 3 bases and J lost 7, with 18 bases in between. CDR1 MDHEN and CDR2 SYDVKM come from the germline V gene. CDR3 region: CASSLGGYLVGEAFF. For the CDR3, the DNA is TGTGCCAGCAGTTTGGGGGGCTACCTGGTAGGTGAAGCTTTCTTT.

The chain employs TRBV11-2 and TRBJ1-2, with 7 bases identical to TRBD1. The J segment lost 4 bases and the V segment lost 5 bases, leaving 13 bases of the junction unmatched. There are 16 residues in the CDR3. Germline V CDR1 and CDR2: SGHAT, FQNNGV. The CDR3 region has the DNA TGTGCCAGCAGCCCAGGGGGGAACAGGAATTCCTATGGCTACACCTTC. Its protein is CASSPGGNRNSYGYTF.

The chain combines TRBV7-9 with TRBJ1-1, with a tentative D call TRBD1 (6 bases). CDR1 and CDR2 (germline): SEHNR, FQNEAQ (reference sequence). The CDR3 is 12 amino acids. The V end lost 5 bases, the J end lost 11 bases, and 15 bases lay between the germline ends. CDR3 residues: CASSPARGGAFF. The DNA for the CDR3 is TGTGCCAGCAGCCCAGCCAGGGGTGGTGCTTTCTTT.

This sequence joins TRBV19 and TRBJ1-1, with D unclear. Looked up from germline, CDR1 is LNHDA and CDR2 is SQIVND (reference sequence). The CDR3 is 13 amino acids. Trimming pared 8 bases from V and 3 bases from J, leaving 13 bases between. CDR3 amino acids: CASRTQSDTEAFF. Here the CDR3 DNA reads TGTGCCAGTCGGACCCAGTCAGACACTGAAGCTTTCTTT.

In its sample, this clone was seen a few times. The rearrangement uses TRBV30 and TRBJ1-5; 7 bases map to TRBD1. Germline-derived CDR1 and CDR2 are GTSNPN and SVGIG (reference sequence). The CDR3 loop spans 14 amino acids. Losses at the gene ends were 2 bases for V and 4 bases for J; bases not matched to a gene: 5. The CDR3 nucleotides are TGTGCCTGGAGTTCCGGGACAGAAAATCAGCCCCAGCATTTT. This translates into CAWSSGTENQPQHF.

This clone was counted a single time. The chain recombines TRBV30 with TRBJ1-4; the match to TRBD1 covers 9 bases. The V segment lost 5 bases and the J segment 7 bases; nucleotides outside the gene matches: 5. This CDR3 is 13 amino acids long. Germline V gene lookup returns CDR1 GTSNPN and CDR2 SVGIG (reference sequence). This CDR3 is CAWQQGAGEKLFF. In DNA, the CDR3 is TGTGCCTGGCAACAGGGGGCTGGTGAAAAACTGTTTTTT.

The rearrangement uses TRBV24-1 and TRBJ2-1; 8 bases match TRBD2. The CDR3 contains 17 residues. Germline CDR1 KGHDR, CDR2 SFDVKD. The trim removed 4 bases at V and 0 bases at J, leaving 7 bases unmatched. CDR3 coding DNA: TGTGCCACCAGTGACCGTACTAGCGGAGGCTCCTACAATGAGCAGTTCTTC. It codes for CATSDRTSGGSYNEQFF.

The J gene is TRBJ1-5, the V gene TRBV18, with 7 positions matching TRBD1. The V segment lost 6 bases and the J segment 2 bases; nucleotides outside the gene matches: 4. CDR1 and CDR2 from the germline V gene are KGHSH and LQKENI. The CDR3 totals 14 residues. DNA for the CDR3: TGTGCCAGCTCTCAGGGGGGAGGCAATCAGCCCCAGCATTTT. This sequence encodes CASSQGGGNQPQHF.

This sequence joins TRBV13 and TRBJ2-1; the match to TRBD2 covers 14 bases. V gave up 2 bases and J gave up 7 bases; unmatched junction bases: 10. CDR3 length: 18 residues. CDR1 and CDR2 (germline): PRHDT, FYEKMQ (reference sequence). CDR3 DNA sequence: TGTGCCAGCAGCTTAATCGGGACTAGCGGGGGACTAGGGAATGAGCAGTTCTTC. Translated: CASSLIGTSGGLGNEQFF. Complete variable domain (other parts from reference TRBV13 and TRBJ2-1): AAGVIQSPRHLIKEKRETATLKCYPIPRHDTVYWYQQGPGQDPQFLISFYEKMQSDKGSIPDRFSAQQFSDYHSELNMSSLELGDSALYFCASSLIGTSGGLGNEQFFGPGTRLTVL.

This chain uses TRBV2 with TRBJ2-7, with D possibly matching TRBD1 (6 bases). The length of the CDR3 is 13 residues. V gave up 6 bases and J gave up 3 bases, with 12 bases separating them. Germline V gene sequence: CDR1 SNHLY, CDR2 FYNNEI. The CDR3 DNA follows: TGTGCCAGCAGGGGGACACAGAACTACGAGCAGTACTTC. This sequence encodes CASRGTQNYEQYF.

V is TRBV15 and J is TRBJ1-5, with a tentative D call TRBD1 (6 bases). Germline values: CDR1 LNHNV, CDR2 YYDKDF (reference sequence). V lost 1 base and J lost 6, with 10 bases in between. The CDR3 contains 14 residues. This chain's CDR3 is CATSRGGGAQPQHF. The CDR3, as DNA: TGTGCCACCAGCAGAGGCGGGGGGGCTCAGCCCCAGCATTTT.

This clone was counted between two and nine times. The genes are TRBV28 and TRBJ1-1, with 12 bases aligning to TRBD1. Germline loops: CDR1 MDHEN, CDR2 SYDVKM. The trim removed 8 bases at V and 1 base at J, leaving 5 bases unmatched. The CDR3 is 15 amino acids. CDR3 coding DNA: TGTGCCAGCCAGGGACAGGGGGCTGGGAACACTGAAGCTTTCTTT. Its protein product is CASQGQGAGNTEAFF.

In its sample, this clone was seen once. As DNA, the CDR3 is TGCGCCAGCAGTGAGAGGGAGGGCAGGGGGATCACTGAAGCTTTCTTT. This sequence encodes CASSEREGRGITEAFF. The chain joins TRBV10-2 to TRBJ1-1, with 7 bases aligning to TRBD1. The V and J ends lost 2 bases and 4 bases, in that order; junction bases with no gene match: 10. CDR1 and CDR2 from the germline V gene are WSHSY and SAAADI. This CDR3 region has 16 residues.

Only one count was recorded for this clone. The rearrangement links TRBV9 to TRBJ2-3; D unclear. The CDR3 spans 13 residues. Germline V gives CDR1 SGDLS, CDR2 YYNGEE. Trimming took off 3 bases at V and 2 bases at J, with 7 bases between the two ends. CDR3 protein: CASSAQTTDTQYF. The CDR3 DNA follows: TGTGCCAGCAGCGCACAGACCACAGATACGCAGTATTTT.

This chain's CDR3 is CASSQGQGTGNGYTF. In nucleotides, the CDR3 is TGTGCCAGCAGCCAAGGACAGGGGACAGGGAATGGCTACACCTTC. The chain employs TRBV3-1 (or the pseudogene TRBV3-2) and TRBJ1-2, with TRBD1 identical over 9 bases. The germline V gene has CDR1 LGHDT and CDR2 YNNKEL (reference sequence). The CDR3 length is 15 residues. V shed 1 base, J shed 6 bases, and the junction held 6 bases outside the gene matches.

V gene TRBV14 combines with J gene TRBJ2-3, with a weak D call TRBD2 (7 bases). V was cut by 0 bases and J by 2 bases, with 15 bases left in between. CDR3 length: 17 amino acids. Germline-derived CDR1 and CDR2 are SGHDN and FVKESK. For the CDR3, the DNA is TGTGCCAGCAGCCAAGATCTGGCGGGGGCGTCCACAGATACGCAGTATTTT. It specifies CASSQDLAGASTDTQYF.

The chain recombines TRBV11-1 with TRBJ2-7; 8 positions match TRBD2. CDR3 size: 15 residues. The germline V gene has CDR1 SGHAT and CDR2 FQDESV (reference sequence). V lost 4 bases, J lost 4 bases, and 9 bases stayed unmatched. CDR3 DNA: TGTGCCAGCAGCTCAATTAGCGGGGCCATTTACGAGCAGTACTTC. The encoded protein is CASSSISGAIYEQYF. The variable domain in full, with the rest retrieved from reference TRBV11-1 and TRBJ2-7, is EAEVAQSPRYKITEKSQAVAFWCDPISGHATLYWYRQILGQGPELLVQFQDESVVDDSQLPKDRFSAERLKGVDSTLKIQPAELGDSAMYLCASSSISGAIYEQYFGPGTRLTVT.

V and J are TRBV7-9 and TRBJ2-3; TRBD2 matches at 9 bases. V gave up 3 bases and J gave up 4 bases; unmatched junction bases: 8. The germline CDR1 and CDR2 sequences are SEHNR and FQNEAQ (reference sequence). The CDR3 runs to 16 residues. CDR3 in amino acids: CASSLGLAITADTQYF. The CDR3 DNA sequence: TGTGCCAGCAGCTTGGGACTAGCTATTACCGCAGATACGCAGTATTTT.

The rearrangement links TRBV6-5 to TRBJ1-4, with D possibly TRBD1 on 6 matching bases. The germline V gene has CDR1 MNHEY and CDR2 SVGAGI. V lost 5 bases and J 9 bases, leaving 19 bases between the germline ends. This CDR3 region has 15 residues. The chain's CDR3 is CASSPTRGALKKLFF. DNA of the CDR3: TGTGCCAGCAGTCCCACCAGGGGCGCATTGAAAAAACTGTTTTTT.

This clone was counted a few times. This chain connects TRBV28 to TRBJ1-3; no clear D. Germline CDR1 MDHEN, CDR2 SYDVKM. V lost 3 bases to trimming and J lost 0 bases, with 9 bases between them. CDR3 length: 15 amino acids. Here the CDR3 reads CASSLAGYSGNTIYF. CDR3 nucleotide sequence: TGTGCCAGCAGTTTGGCAGGCTACTCTGGAAACACCATATATTTT.

The genes are TRBV7-8 and TRBJ1-4, with 8 bases that match TRBD1. V shed 1 base, J shed 8 bases, and the junction held 6 bases outside the gene matches. The CDR3 extends over 15 amino acids. Germline V gene data show CDR1 as SGHVS and CDR2 as FQNEAQ. CDR3 protein: CASSLVGTGGEKLFF. Here the CDR3 DNA reads TGTGCCAGCAGCTTAGTGGGGACAGGTGGGGAAAAACTGTTTTTT.

The chain couples TRBV2 to TRBJ1-3, with TRBD1 identical over 9 bases. With V trimmed by 7 bases and J by 2 bases, 6 bases remained unmatched. Germline CDR1 and CDR2: SNHLY and FYNNEI. This CDR3 is built from 15 residues. The CDR3 here is CASTWDRAPGNTIYF. The CDR3 DNA follows: TGTGCCAGCACCTGGGACAGGGCCCCTGGAAACACCATATATTTT.

This chain joins TRBV3-1 (or the pseudogene TRBV3-2) and TRBJ2-1; 10 bases fit TRBD1. This CDR3 has 15 amino acids. Per germline, CDR1 LGHDT and CDR2 YNNKEL (reference sequence). V shed 0 bases, J shed 8 bases, and the junction held 4 bases outside the gene matches. The CDR3: CASSQDWDRGHEQFF. CDR3 sequence (DNA): TGTGCCAGCAGCCAAGATTGGGACAGGGGCCATGAGCAGTTCTTC.

The chain is built from TRBV7-2 and TRBJ2-3; 9 positions match TRBD2. The CDR3 is 16 amino acids. With 6 bases clipped from V and 3 bases from J, the junction kept 10 bases outside the gene matches. Germline lookup yields CDR1 SGHTA and CDR2 FQGNSA. The CDR3 region has the DNA TGTGCCAGCAGATTTAGGGCGGGAGGGGGAACAGATACGCAGTATTTT. This gives the protein CASRFRAGGGTDTQYF.